This TCR beta chain was sequenced in a study of blood T cell repertoires in COVID-19. Background on the study: Researchers got acute and convalescent COVID-19 samples from the United States, Italy and Spain.

Assay used: immunoSEQ multiplex PCR; TCRdb lists only in-frame clones, some missing. The sample yields some 190,000 clones, 65% to 85% seen once. The V gene lost 1 base and the J gene lost 0 bases, with 13 bases spanning the gap. Germline values: CDR1 LGHDT, CDR2 YNNKEL (reference sequence). The CDR3 is 17 amino acids. This TCR came from a woman aged 25 to 39 who had been exposed to COVID-19. The sample consisted of PBMCs or T cells enriched from blood (not recorded which). The gene calls are TRBV3-1 (or the pseudogene TRBV3-2) and TRBJ2-4; a weak D match, TRBD2 (6 bases). Here the CDR3 reads CASSQGRGSIAKNIQYF. CDR3 nucleotides: TGTGCCAGCAGCCAAGGGCGGGGCTCGATAGCCAAAAACATTCAGTACTTC.